The rows below give T cell receptor beta chains drawn from one sample of a study of cytomegalovirus exposure and HLA in healthy donors. The table came from immunoSEQ multiplex PCR; TCRdb's copy has only in-frame clones and leaves some out. The sample yields roughly 120,000 clones, less than 90% seen once. The material sequenced was PBMCs. The receptors here all came from a man aged 18-30 years in good health and CMV-seropositive. Both conserved end residues are part of each CDR3. D genes are given only for firm matches. A clone size is listed for some rows: how often the clone was seen (once, few, many), or a class if it is expanded.

CDR3aa | CDR3nt | abundance | j_gene | d_gene | v_gene
CASSSGQRNYGYTF | TGTGCCAGCAGCTCGGGACAGAGGAACTATGGCTACACCTTC | - | TRBJ1-2 | TRBD1 | TRBV5-4
CASTPGGASYEQYF | TGCGCCTCTACTCCGGGGGGAGCCTCCTACGAGCAGTACTTC | - | TRBJ2-7 | TRBD2 | TRBV5-1
CASSASGRLFF | TGTGCCAGCAGTGCCTCGGGAAGACTGTTTTTT | - | TRBJ1-4 | - | TRBV6-5
CASSPTLGGQGGIRNQPQHF | TGTGCCAGTAGTCCTACATTGGGGGGACAGGGGGGCATTAGGAATCAGCCCCAGCATTTT | - | TRBJ1-5 | TRBD1 | TRBV19
CASSSGTTQGGELFF | TGTGCCAGCAGTTCCGGGACCACACAGGGGGGGGAGCTGTTTTTT | - | TRBJ2-2 | TRBD1 | TRBV6-1
CASSIGGMNTEAFF | TGTGCCAGTAGTATTGGGGGGATGAACACTGAAGCTTTCTTT | - | TRBJ1-1 | - | TRBV19
CASSQDWTMNTEAFF | TGCGCCAGCAGCCAAGATTGGACAATGAACACTGAAGCTTTCTTT | - | TRBJ1-1 | - | TRBV4-3
CASSGGRSNQPQHF | TGTGCCAGCTCAGGGGGACGGAGCAATCAGCCCCAGCATTTT | - | TRBJ1-5 | TRBD1 | TRBV6-1
CASTTYAGMNTEAFF | TGCGCCAGCACCACCTACGCGGGGATGAACACTGAAGCTTTCTTT | - | TRBJ1-1 | - | TRBV4-1
CASSQEGTGGPFNTQYF | TGCGCCAGCAGCCAAGAGGGGACAGGGGGACCGTTTAATACGCAGTATTTT | - | TRBJ2-3 | TRBD1 | TRBV4-1
CASSSRQGRFEQYF | TGTGCCAGCAGCTCGCGACAGGGAAGGTTCGAGCAGTACTTC | - | TRBJ2-7 | TRBD1 | TRBV7-9
CATSRSGGVGTGELFF | TGTGCCACCTCGAGGAGCGGGGGGGTTGGCACCGGGGAGCTGTTTTTT | - | TRBJ2-2 | TRBD2 | TRBV27
CASSTPAKGDMEQYF | TGTGCCAGCAGTACCCCCGCAAAGGGGGACATGGAGCAGTACTTC | - | TRBJ2-7 | - | TRBV25-1
CASSPQDSRNSPLHF | TGTGCCAGTAGTCCTCAGGACAGTCGTAATTCACCCCTCCACTTT | - | TRBJ1-6 | - | TRBV19
CASSQVSQGGYPYEQYF | TGTGCCAGCAGCCAAGTTTCCCAGGGGGGATACCCCTACGAGCAGTACTTC | - | TRBJ2-7 | - | TRBV4-2
CASTPGQPNTEAFF | TGTGCCAGCACCCCGGGACAGCCAAACACTGAAGCTTTCTTT | - | TRBJ1-1 | TRBD1 | TRBV28
CASREQGVDNSPLHF | TGTGCCAGCAGAGAACAGGGGGTCGATAATTCACCCCTCCACTTT | - | TRBJ1-6 | TRBD1 | TRBV28
CASSPRVYTGSNTGELFF | TGTGCCAGCAGCCCTCGAGTCTACACAGGGTCGAACACCGGGGAGCTGTTTTTT | - | TRBJ2-2 | - | TRBV4-2
CASSSTGRGEQFF | TGTGCCAGCAGCTCCACAGGGAGAGGTGAGCAGTTCTTC | - | TRBJ2-1 | - | TRBV11-2
CASSDSPGLNSPLHF | TGTGCCAGCAGTGACTCCCCAGGGTTGAATTCACCCCTCCACTTT | - | TRBJ1-6 | - | TRBV6-4
CASTPEFGTEAFF | TGTGCCAGCACCCCGGAGTTTGGGACTGAAGCTTTCTTT | - | TRBJ1-1 | - | TRBV7-9
CASSDGLALQETQYF | TGTGCCAGCAGTGACGGACTAGCGTTACAAGAGACCCAGTACTTC | once | TRBJ2-5 | TRBD2 | TRBV2
CASSSPYRNTEAFF | TGTGCCAGCAGTTCTCCGTACAGGAACACTGAAGCTTTCTTT | - | TRBJ1-1 | - | TRBV7-8
CASSFGQGRNTEAFF | TGCGCCAGCAGCTTCGGACAGGGAAGGAACACTGAAGCTTTCTTT | - | TRBJ1-1 | TRBD1 | TRBV4-1
CASSTAGGALYEQYF | TGTGCCAGCAGTACCGCAGGGGGCGCTTTGTACGAGCAGTACTTC | - | TRBJ2-7 | TRBD1 | TRBV28
CASSPGTGSITDTQYF | TGCGCCAGCAGCCCCGGGACAGGATCCATCACAGATACGCAGTATTTT | - | TRBJ2-3 | TRBD1 | TRBV5-1
CASSLSNEQFF | TGTGCCAGCAGCCTGTCTAATGAGCAGTTCTTC | - | TRBJ2-1 | - | TRBV5-6
CASSASTGANVLTF | TGTGCCAGCAGCGCTAGTACTGGGGCCAACGTCCTGACTTTC | - | TRBJ2-6 | - | TRBV7-2
CASSLGSSYEQYF | TGTGCCAGCTCACTCGGTTCTTCCTACGAGCAGTACTTC | - | TRBJ2-7 | - | TRBV18
CASSSTSERDTQYF | TGCGCCAGCAGCTCGACTAGCGAGAGAGATACGCAGTATTTT | - | TRBJ2-3 | TRBD2 | TRBV5-1
CAGRLAGGYEQYF | TGTGCCGGACGACTAGCGGGGGGGTACGAGCAGTACTTC | - | TRBJ2-7 | TRBD2 | TRBV6-1
CASSEGDSTGNTIYF | TGTGCCAGCAGTGAAGGGGACAGCACTGGAAACACCATATATTTT | - | TRBJ1-3 | TRBD1 | TRBV6-1
CASSEWASGAPTDTQYF | TGCGCCAGCAGCGAGTGGGCTAGCGGGGCCCCGACAGATACGCAGTATTTT | - | TRBJ2-3 | TRBD2 | TRBV5-1
CASSRNRGKDEQYF | TGTGCCAGCAGCCGGAACAGGGGAAAAGACGAGCAGTACTTC | - | TRBJ2-7 | TRBD1 | TRBV5-4
CASSPPDTSYEQYF | TGTGCCAGCTCACCCCCGGACACCTCCTACGAGCAGTACTTC | - | TRBJ2-7 | - | TRBV18
CASTGTVLNTEAFF | TGTGCCAGCACCGGAACAGTTTTAAACACTGAAGCTTTCTTT | - | TRBJ1-1 | - | TRBV2
CASSWASGERSYEQYF | TGTGCCAGCAGCTGGGCGTCAGGGGAGAGGTCCTACGAGCAGTACTTC | - | TRBJ2-7 | - | TRBV27
CASMRTPDRGNQPQHF | TGTGCCAGCATGAGAACCCCGGACAGGGGCAATCAGCCCCAGCATTTT | - | TRBJ1-5 | TRBD1 | TRBV28
CASRARGGSNQPQHF | TGTGCCAGCAGGGCCCGCGGAGGGAGCAATCAGCCCCAGCATTTT | - | TRBJ1-5 | - | TRBV28
CASSYSKVTGYGELFF | TGTGCCAGCAGTTACTCGAAAGTGACAGGGTACGGGGAGCTGTTTTTT | - | TRBJ2-2 | TRBD1 | TRBV6-5
CASSLGTGVWETQYF | TGTGCCAGCAGCTTAGGGACAGGAGTTTGGGAGACCCAGTACTTC | once | TRBJ2-5 | TRBD1 | TRBV11-2
CAPRNEQFF | TGTGCCCCCCGTAATGAGCAGTTCTTC | - | TRBJ2-1 | - | TRBV21-1
CASTLYRRVGLYGYTF | TGCGCCAGCACCCTGTACAGGAGGGTTGGCCTTTATGGCTACACCTTC | - | TRBJ1-2 | - | TRBV10-2
CASSLGQGASETQYF | TGTGCCAGCAGTTTGGGACAGGGGGCTTCAGAGACCCAGTACTTC | - | TRBJ2-5 | TRBD1 | TRBV6-5
CASRLDPGTGGYGYTF | TGTGCCAGCAGGCTCGACCCCGGGACAGGGGGATATGGCTACACCTTC | - | TRBJ1-2 | TRBD1 | TRBV7-2
CASSSLLAGYTDTQYF | TGTGCCAGCAGTTCCCTACTAGCGGGGTACACAGATACGCAGTATTTT | - | TRBJ2-3 | TRBD2 | TRBV27
CASRPGTGMTPLHF | TGTGCCAGCAGACCCGGGACAGGGATGACACCCCTCCACTTT | once | TRBJ1-6 | TRBD1 | TRBV6-5
CASSLEWVRGNRTGELFF | TGTGCCAGCAGCTTGGAGTGGGTACGAGGAAACCGCACCGGGGAGCTGTTTTTT | - | TRBJ2-2 | - | TRBV5-4
CASSAGQSNSPLHF | TGCGCCAGCAGCGCGGGACAGTCCAATTCACCCCTCCACTTT | - | TRBJ1-6 | TRBD1 | TRBV5-1
CASSLAWTKAEGYTF | TGTGCCAGCAGCTTAGCTTGGACAAAGGCGGAGGGCTACACCTTC | - | TRBJ1-2 | - | TRBV7-8
CASSEGTSGDTYEQYF | TGTGCCAGCAGTGAGGGGACTAGCGGGGATACCTACGAGCAGTACTTC | - | TRBJ2-7 | TRBD2 | TRBV2
CASSEDGGGPDTQYF | TGTGCCAGCAGTGAAGATGGGGGGGGACCAGATACGCAGTATTTT | - | TRBJ2-3 | TRBD2 | TRBV6-1
CASSGPGVGQPQHF | TGTGCCAGCAGTGGACCAGGGGTGGGTCAGCCCCAGCATTTT | - | TRBJ1-5 | - | TRBV6-1
CASSNSLNTEAFF | TGCGCCAGCAGCAATTCATTGAACACTGAAGCTTTCTTT | - | TRBJ1-1 | - | TRBV10-1
CASSPYRDGGNEQYF | TGTGCCAGCAGCCCATACCGGGACGGGGGGAACGAGCAGTACTTC | - | TRBJ2-7 | TRBD2 | TRBV6-5
CASSFVSGTGTTYEQYF | TGTGCCAGCAGTTTCGTCTCCGGGACAGGGACAACCTACGAGCAGTACTTC | - | TRBJ2-7 | TRBD1 | TRBV28
CASTPFTAGANVLTF | TGTGCCAGCACCCCCTTTACTGCAGGGGCCAACGTCCTGACTTTC | - | TRBJ2-6 | - | TRBV7-2